The sequence of this T cell receptor (beta chain) was determined in a study of T-cell reconstitution after alpha-beta-depleted transplantation in children. General study findings and limits: Some patients' high day-60 TCRbeta diversity was traced to surviving recipient T cells and thymic progenitors. From newly produced T cells came most of the T-cell counts and diversity one year after transplant. Reportedly, alpha-beta T cells present about two months post-transplant originated from several hundred expanded clones of graft origin.

V was pared by 3 bases and J by 6 bases, with 11 bases between. The CDR3 loop spans 13 amino acids. The germline CDR1 and CDR2 sequences are LNHDA and SQIVND (reference sequence). Comment on this clonotype: Its antigen remains unidentified.

Unique molecular identifiers were built into the TCRbeta library. MiXCR, applied by TCRdb to the PCR reads, yields one record per CDR3 protein. The sample yields around 78,000 distinct CDR3 sequences, roughly an eighth seen once. Sequencing was performed on PBMCs, mostly from graft donor cells, taken 180 days after TCRalphabeta/CD19-depleted stem cell transplant. The sequence was collected from a male patient between 2 and 15 years old who had a stem cell transplant for acute lymphoblastic leukemia, so the T cells may come from the graft donor. The chain employs TRBV19 and TRBJ1-2; D unclear. CDR3: CASSIDGRNGYTF. CDR3 DNA: TGTGCCAGTAGTATCGACGGACGGAATGGCTACACCTTC.